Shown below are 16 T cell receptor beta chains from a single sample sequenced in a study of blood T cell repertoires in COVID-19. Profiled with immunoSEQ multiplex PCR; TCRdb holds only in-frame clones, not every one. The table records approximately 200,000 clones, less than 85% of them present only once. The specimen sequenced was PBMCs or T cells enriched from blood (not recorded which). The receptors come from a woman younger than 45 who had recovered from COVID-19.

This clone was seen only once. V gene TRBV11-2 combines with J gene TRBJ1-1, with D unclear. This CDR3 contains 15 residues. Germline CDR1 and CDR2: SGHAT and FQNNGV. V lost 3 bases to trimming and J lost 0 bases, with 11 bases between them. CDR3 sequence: CASSFASIMNTEAFF. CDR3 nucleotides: TGTGCCAGCAGCTTCGCGAGTATTATGAACACTGAAGCTTTCTTT.

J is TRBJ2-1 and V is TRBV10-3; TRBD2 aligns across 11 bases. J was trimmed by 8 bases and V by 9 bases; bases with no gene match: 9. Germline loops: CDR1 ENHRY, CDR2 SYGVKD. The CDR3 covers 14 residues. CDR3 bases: TGTGCCATTTTAGCGGGAGGGCCGCTCCATGAGCAGTTCTTC. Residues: CAILAGGPLHEQFF.

The CDR3 spells CSVAGGNPWGNEQFF. CDR3 DNA: TGCAGCGTTGCGGGGGGTAACCCCTGGGGCAATGAGCAGTTCTTC. J is TRBJ2-1 and V is TRBV29-1; TRBD2 matches 7 bases. V gave up 4 bases and J gave up 6 bases; unmatched junction bases: 12. CDR3 length equals 15 residues. CDR1 and CDR2 (germline): SQVTM, ANQGSEA.

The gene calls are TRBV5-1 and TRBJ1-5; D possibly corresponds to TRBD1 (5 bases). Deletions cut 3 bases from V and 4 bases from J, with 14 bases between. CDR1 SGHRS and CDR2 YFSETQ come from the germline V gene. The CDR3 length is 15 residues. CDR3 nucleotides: TGCGCCAGCAGCTCCGGACCGGAGGGGAATCAGCCCCAGCATTTT. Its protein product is CASSSGPEGNQPQHF.

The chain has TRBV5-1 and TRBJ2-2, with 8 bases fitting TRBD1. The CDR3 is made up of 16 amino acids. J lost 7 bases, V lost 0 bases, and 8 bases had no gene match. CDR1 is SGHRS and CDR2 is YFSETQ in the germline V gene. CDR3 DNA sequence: TGCGCCAGCAGCTTGGCCGGGGCAGGGGGCAGCGGGGAGCTGTTTTTT. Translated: CASSLAGAGGSGELFF.

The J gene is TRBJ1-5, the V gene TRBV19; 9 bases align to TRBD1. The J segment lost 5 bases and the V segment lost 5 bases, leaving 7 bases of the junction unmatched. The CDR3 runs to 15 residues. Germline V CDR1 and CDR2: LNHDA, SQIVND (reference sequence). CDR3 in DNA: TGTGCCAGTAGTCGGACAGGGGTGGGGCATCAGCCCCAGCATTTT. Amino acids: CASSRTGVGHQPQHF.

The CDR3 sequence: CASSPPGLAHEQFF. The CDR3 nucleotides are TGTGCCAGCTCACCACCGGGACTAGCTCATGAGCAGTTCTTC. The chain uses TRBV18 and TRBJ2-1, with 9 bases fitting TRBD2. The trim removed 0 bases at V and 8 bases at J, leaving 2 bases unmatched. Germline loops: CDR1 KGHSH, CDR2 LQKENI. The CDR3 length is 14 residues.

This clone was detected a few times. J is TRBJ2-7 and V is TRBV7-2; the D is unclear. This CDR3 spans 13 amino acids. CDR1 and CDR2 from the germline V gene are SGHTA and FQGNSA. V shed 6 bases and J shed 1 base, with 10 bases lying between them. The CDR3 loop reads CASSLTWSYEQYF. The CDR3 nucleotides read TGTGCCAGCAGTCTGACTTGGTCCTACGAGCAGTACTTC.

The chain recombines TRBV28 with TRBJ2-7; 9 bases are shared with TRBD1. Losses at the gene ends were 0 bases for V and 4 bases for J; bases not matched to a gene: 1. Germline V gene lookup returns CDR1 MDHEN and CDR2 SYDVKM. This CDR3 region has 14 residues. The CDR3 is CASSLWTGGYEQYV. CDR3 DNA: TGTGCCAGCAGTTTATGGACAGGGGGTTACGAGCAGTACGTC.

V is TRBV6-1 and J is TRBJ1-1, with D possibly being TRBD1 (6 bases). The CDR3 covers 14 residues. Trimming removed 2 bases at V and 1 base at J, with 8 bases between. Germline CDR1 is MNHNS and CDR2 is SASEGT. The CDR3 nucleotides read TGTGCCAGCAGTGAAAGGGGACAGAACACTGAAGCTTTCTTT. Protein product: CASSERGQNTEAFF.

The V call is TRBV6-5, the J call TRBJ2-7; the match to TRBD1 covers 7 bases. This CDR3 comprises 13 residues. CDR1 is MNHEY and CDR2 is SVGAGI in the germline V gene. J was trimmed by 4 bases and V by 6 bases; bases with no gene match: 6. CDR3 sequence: CASRTTGRYEQYV. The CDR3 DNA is TGTGCCAGCAGAACGACAGGGCGGTACGAGCAGTACGTC.

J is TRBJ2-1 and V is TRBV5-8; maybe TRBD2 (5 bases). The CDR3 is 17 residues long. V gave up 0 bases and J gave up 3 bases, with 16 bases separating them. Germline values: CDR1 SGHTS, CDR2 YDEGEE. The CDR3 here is CASSLEKQRNFYNEQFF. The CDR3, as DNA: TGTGCCAGCAGCTTGGAAAAGCAGCGGAATTTCTACAATGAGCAGTTCTTC.

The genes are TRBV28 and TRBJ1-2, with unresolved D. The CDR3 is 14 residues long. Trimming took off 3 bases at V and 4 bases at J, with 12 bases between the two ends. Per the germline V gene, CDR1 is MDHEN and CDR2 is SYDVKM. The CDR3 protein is CASSLGRPLYGYTF. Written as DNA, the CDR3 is TGTGCCAGCAGTTTGGGCAGACCTCTCTATGGCTACACCTTC.

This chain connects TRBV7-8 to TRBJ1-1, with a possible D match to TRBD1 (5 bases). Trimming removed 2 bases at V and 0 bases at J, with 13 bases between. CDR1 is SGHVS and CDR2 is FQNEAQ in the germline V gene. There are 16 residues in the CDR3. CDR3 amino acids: CASSLPRQIVNTEAFF. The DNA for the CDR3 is TGTGCCAGCAGCTTACCCCGACAGATAGTGAACACTGAAGCTTTCTTT.

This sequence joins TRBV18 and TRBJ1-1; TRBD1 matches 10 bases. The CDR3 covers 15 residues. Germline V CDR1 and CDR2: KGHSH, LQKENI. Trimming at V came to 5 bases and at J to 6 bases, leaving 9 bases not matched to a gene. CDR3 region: CASSKGQGQVAEAFF. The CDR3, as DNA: TGTGCCAGCTCAAAGGGACAGGGGCAGGTGGCTGAAGCTTTCTTT.

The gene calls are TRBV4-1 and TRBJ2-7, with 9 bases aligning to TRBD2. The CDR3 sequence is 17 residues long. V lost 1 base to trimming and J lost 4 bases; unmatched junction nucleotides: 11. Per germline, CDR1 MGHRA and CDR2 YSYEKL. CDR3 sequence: CASSQAWSGGQPYEQYV. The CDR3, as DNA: TGCGCCAGCAGCCAAGCATGGAGCGGGGGGCAACCTTACGAGCAGTACGTC.